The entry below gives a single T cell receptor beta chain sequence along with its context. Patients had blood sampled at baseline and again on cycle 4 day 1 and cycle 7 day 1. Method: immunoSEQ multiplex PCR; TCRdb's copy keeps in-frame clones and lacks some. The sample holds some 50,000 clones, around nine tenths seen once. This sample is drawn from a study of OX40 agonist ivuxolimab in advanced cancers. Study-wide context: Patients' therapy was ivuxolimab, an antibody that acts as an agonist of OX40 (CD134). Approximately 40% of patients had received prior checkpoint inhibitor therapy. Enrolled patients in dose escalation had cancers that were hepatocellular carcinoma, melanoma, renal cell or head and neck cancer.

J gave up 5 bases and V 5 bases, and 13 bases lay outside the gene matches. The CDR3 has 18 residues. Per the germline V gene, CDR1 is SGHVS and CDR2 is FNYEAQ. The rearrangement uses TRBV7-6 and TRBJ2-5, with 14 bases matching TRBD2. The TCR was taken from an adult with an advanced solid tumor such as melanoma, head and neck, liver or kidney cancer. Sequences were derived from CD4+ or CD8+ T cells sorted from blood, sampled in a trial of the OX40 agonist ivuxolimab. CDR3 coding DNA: TGTGCCAGCAGCCAACAAAACGTTCGGACTAGCGGGGGGGAGACCCAGTACTTC. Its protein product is CASSQQNVRTSGGETQYF.